This T cell receptor (beta chain) was recovered during a study of beta chain features in type 1 diabetes. Expressed TCRB transcripts were sequenced because the isolated RNA had all been reverse transcribed beforehand. Method: immunoSEQ multiplex PCR; TCRdb's copy keeps in-frame clones and lacks some. The sample lists about 700,000 clones, roughly 13% seen once, with approximately 0.021% in the top ten. This clone was counted between two and nine times. Its antigen is not known. In the same sample, other DNA sequences code for this CDR3. Germline assignment: CDR1 SGHRS and CDR2 YFSETQ. This CDR3 comprises 13 residues. V was pared by 4 bases and J by 3 bases, with 3 bases of the junction left unmatched. Study-wide results and caveats: Among all four CD4+ subsets, Type 1 diabetes patients had TCRB CDR3s that were moderately but significantly shorter. Researchers reported that naive, central memory and Treg TCRB repertoires appeared more similar in patients than in healthy donors.

The receptor's source is a man younger than 35 with type 1 diabetes. The rearrangement links TRBV5-1 to TRBJ1-1; 7 nucleotides agree with TRBD1. The material sequenced was naive CD4+ T cells from blood. CDR3 residues: CASSPQGDTEAFF. Here the CDR3 DNA reads TGCGCCAGCAGCCCTCAGGGGGACACTGAAGCTTTCTTT.